These 18 T cell receptor beta chains originate from one sample sequenced in a study of T cell clonality in common variable immunodeficiency. The assay was immunoSEQ multiplex PCR, and TCRdb's table has in-frame clones only and misses some. The sample holds around 57,000 clones, and no clone turns up only once. Sequencing was done on a sample of peripheral blood mononuclear cells. Receptor source: a person aged 18 to 70 in good health.

This clone was observed at least ten times. The CDR3 is cut off 3 residues early in the read; its end comes from the germline J gene. This sequence joins TRBV6-2 or TRBV6-3 and TRBJ1-2; a possible D gene is TRBD1 (6 bases). Germline CDR1 reads MNHEY; CDR2 reads SVGEGT. The CDR3 covers 13 residues. The part of the CDR3 DNA that was read is TGTGCCACCAGAGCAGGAGGGGGGGACGGC. Translating gives CATRAGGGDG. The whole CDR3 protein is CATRAGGGDGYTF.

This clone was recorded many times. The read comes to an end 3 residues before the CDR3 does, leaving the germline J gene to fill in the end. The chain carries TRBV19 and TRBJ2-5; no firm D call. The CDR3 sequence is 15 residues long. The germline V gene encodes CDR1 LNHDA and CDR2 SQIVND (reference sequence). The V gene lost 0 bases and the J gene lost 5 bases, with 13 bases spanning the gap. The DNA read from the CDR3 is TGTGCCAGTAGTATAGATAGGGCCTCACGGGAGACC. Translation: CASSIDRASRET. The CDR3 as a whole reads CASSIDRASRETQYF.

This clone was picked up many times. The CDR3 goes on 3 residues after the read ends, and that part is filled in from the germline J gene. The chain employs TRBV15 and TRBJ1-2, with 8 bases identical to TRBD1. This CDR3 contains 15 residues. Trimming removed 5 bases from V and 2 bases from J; junction bases left unmatched: 7. CDR1 LNHNV and CDR2 YYDKDF come from the germline V gene (reference sequence). The DNA read from the CDR3 is TGTGCCACCAGCCCCTCGAGACAGGGGAACTATGGC. It translates to CATSPSRQGNYG. The entire CDR3 protein reads CATSPSRQGNYGYTF.

This clone was seen many times. The CDR3 end lies 3 residues beyond the end of the read and is filled in from the germline J gene. The chain combines TRBV5-1 with TRBJ2-7; D is perhaps TRBD1 (6 bases). V gave up 3 bases and J gave up 5 bases, with 18 bases separating them. The CDR3 sequence is 15 residues long. Germline loops: CDR1 SGHRS, CDR2 YFSETQ. Partial CDR3 DNA: TGCGCCAGCAGCTCACAATGGGACAACGTGGACGAG. Translating gives CASSSQWDNVDE. The full CDR3 protein reads CASSSQWDNVDEQYF.

The sample holds many counts of this clone. The sequenced fragment ends 3 residues before the CDR3 boundary, so the rest is inferred from the germline J gene. The rearrangement links TRBV19 to TRBJ2-1, with D possibly being TRBD2 (5 bases). The ends were cut back, 6 bases at V and 5 bases at J, with 14 bases in the middle. CDR3 length: 14 amino acids. Germline loops: CDR1 LNHDA, CDR2 SQIVND (reference sequence). This CDR3 reads CASRLGPSNNEQFF. CDR3 bases read: TGTGCCAGTAGGTTGGGTCCTAGCAACAATGAG. Based on the CDR3 plus reference TRBV19 and TRBJ2-1, the full variable domain is DGGITQSPKYLFRKEGQNVTLSCEQNLNHDAMYWYRQDPGQGLRLIYYSQIVNDFQKGDIAEGYSVSREKKESFPLTVTSAQKNPTAFYLCASRLGPSNNEQFFGPGTRLTVL.

This clone appeared many times. The read falls 3 residues short of the CDR3 end, and the missing part is taken from the germline J gene. This sequence joins TRBV2 and TRBJ1-4; tentatively, D is TRBD1 (5 bases). Between the trimmed V and J ends, which lost 6 bases and 5 bases, there was a span of 7 bases. Germline values: CDR1 SNHLY, CDR2 FYNNEI. The CDR3 length is 12 residues. Partial CDR3 DNA: TGTGCCAGCAGGCCAGGGAATGAAAAA. As protein: CASRPGNEK. The whole CDR3 protein is CASRPGNEKLFF.

This clone was seen at least ten times. The part of the CDR3 DNA that was read is TGTGCCAGCAGCCCCCGGAGGGGTGGCAACGAG. Translated, it gives CASSPRRGGNE. The full CDR3 protein reads CASSPRRGGNEQYF. The V and J genes are TRBV5-4 and TRBJ2-7; D perhaps matches TRBD2 (6 bases). The CDR3 is cut off 3 residues early in the read; its end comes from the germline J gene. There are 14 residues in the CDR3. The ends were cut back, 4 bases at V and 5 bases at J, with 16 bases in the middle. The V gene's germline CDR1 is SGHNT and CDR2 YYREEE (reference sequence).

This clone was seen many times. From the germline J gene comes the end of the CDR3, since the read stops 3 residues before it. The chain uses TRBV7-9 and TRBJ2-3, with TRBD1 as a possible D gene (6 bases). Germline lookup yields CDR1 SEHNR and CDR2 FQNEAQ (reference sequence). This CDR3 is 13 amino acids long. The V gene lost 7 bases and the J gene lost 0 bases, with 8 bases spanning the gap. The CDR3 protein is CASTGQSTDTQYF. The part of the CDR3 DNA that was read is TGTGCCAGCACAGGACAGAGCACAGATACG. The whole variable domain, filled in from reference TRBV7-9 and TRBJ2-3, reads DTGVSQNPRHKITKRGQNVTFRCDPISEHNRLYWYRQTLGQGPEFLTYFQNEAQLEKSRLLSDRFSAERPKGSFSTLEIQRTEQGDSAMYLCASTGQSTDTQYFGPGTRLTVL.

This clone was detected ten times or more. The read comes to an end 3 residues before the CDR3 does, leaving the germline J gene to fill in the end. The genes are TRBV5-1 and TRBJ2-7; D is possibly TRBD1 (5 bases). The germline CDR1 and CDR2 sequences are SGHRS and YFSETQ. Trimming left V 10 bases short and J 3 bases short, with 20 bases between. This CDR3 contains 14 residues. Here the CDR3 reads CAGLYRRHHYEQYF. The sequenced CDR3 bases are TGCGCCGGGTTGTACAGGCGTCACCACTACGAG.

This clone was counted many times. The read gets to within 3 residues of the CDR3 end, and the germline J gene fills in the rest. The chain carries TRBV5-4 and TRBJ2-7; 8 bases fit TRBD2. The trim removed 3 bases at V and 6 bases at J, leaving 5 bases unmatched. The germline gives CDR1 SGHNT, CDR2 YYREEE (reference sequence). The CDR3 totals 13 residues. CDR3 residues: CASSSWAGGEQYF. Partial CDR3 DNA: TGTGCCAGCAGCTCCTGGGCGGGGGGCGAG.

This clone was found many times. The read stops 3 residues short of the end of the CDR3; the missing end is completed from the germline J gene. J is TRBJ1-2 and V is TRBV2; TRBD1 matches 10 bases. J lost 4 bases, V lost 6 bases, and 8 bases had no gene match. This CDR3 comprises 15 residues. From germline, CDR1 is SNHLY and CDR2 FYNNEI. The CDR3 is CASRDVRQGAYGYTF. CDR3 DNA (partial): TGTGCCAGCAGAGATGTCCGACAGGGGGCCTATGGC.

This clone appeared many times. The read ends 3 residues early relative to the CDR3; the germline J gene fills the gap. The genes are TRBV19 and TRBJ2-1; 9 bases are shared with TRBD2. The germline gives CDR1 LNHDA, CDR2 SQIVND (reference sequence). The CDR3 length is 19 residues. V trimming: 3 bases; J trimming: 7 bases; junction bases outside the gene matches: 19. The sequenced part of the CDR3 DNA is TGTGCCAGTAGTATCTCACCCCCGGGTCTAGCGGGGCCTAGGAATGAG. Its protein product is CASSISPPGLAGPRNE. The CDR3 in its entirety is CASSISPPGLAGPRNEQFF.

This clone was observed at least ten times. Read data end 3 residues before the CDR3 end; the end is taken from the germline J gene. The chain links TRBV20-1 to TRBJ1-2, with D perhaps matching TRBD1 (5 bases). V was trimmed by 0 bases and J by 0 bases, leaving 8 bases between them. The CDR3 length is 14 residues. The germline CDR1 and CDR2 sequences are DFQATT and SNEGSKA (reference sequence). The CDR3 sequence: CSAREGAANYGYTF. The CDR3 DNA, read in part, is TGCAGTGCTAGAGAAGGGGCTGCTAACTATGGC.

This clone was observed many times. The CDR3 here is CASSPPTIYGYTF. The covered CDR3 bases are TGTGCCAGCTCACCACCGACAATCTATGGC. The chain joins TRBV18 to TRBJ1-2; D is uncertain. The read falls 3 residues short of the CDR3 end, and the missing part is taken from the germline J gene. CDR3 length equals 13 residues. The germline gives CDR1 KGHSH, CDR2 LQKENI. V lost 0 bases and J lost 4, with 6 bases in between.

This clone was found many times. The read terminates 3 residues before the CDR3 end, so the remaining end is supplied by the germline J gene. The chain links TRBV6-2 or TRBV6-3 to TRBJ2-5; TRBD2 might be the D (5 bases). The CDR3 has 14 amino acids. Trimming cost V 7 bases and J 5 bases, with 17 bases left between them. Germline values: CDR1 MNHEY, CDR2 SVGEGT. This CDR3 reads CASTVTPGGETQYF. The sequenced CDR3 bases are TGTGCCAGCACTGTTACACCGGGCGGGGAGACC.

This clone was counted at least ten times. The missing CDR3 end, 3 residues past where the read stops, is filled in from the germline J gene. The chain employs TRBV7-2 and TRBJ1-1; the D is unclear. CDR3 length: 13 residues. Trimming left V 3 bases short and J 2 bases short, with 7 bases between. The germline V gene encodes CDR1 SGHTA and CDR2 FQGNSA. CDR3 DNA (partial): TGTGCCAGCAGCTTTCTCAGTAACACTGAA. It encodes CASSFLSNTE. The full CDR3 protein is CASSFLSNTEAFF.

This clone has ten or more counts. Read data end 3 residues before the CDR3 end; the end is taken from the germline J gene. The chain has TRBV2 and TRBJ2-1; 10 bases are a match to TRBD1. The CDR3 sequence is 13 residues long. From germline, CDR1 is SNHLY and CDR2 FYNNEI. V was clipped by 8 bases and J by 5 bases; unmatched bases: 3. CDR3 region: CASRGTGDNEQFF. The sequenced CDR3 bases are TGTGCCAGCCGTGGGACAGGGGACAATGAG.

This clone was counted at least ten times. The CDR3 goes on 3 residues after the read ends, and that part is filled in from the germline J gene. The rearrangement links TRBV20-1 to TRBJ2-1; no firm D call. In germline, CDR1 is DFQATT, CDR2 SNEGSKA (reference sequence). V lost 0 bases, J lost 9 bases, and 15 bases lay in between. This CDR3 has 14 amino acids. The CDR3: CSARDLTKASEQFF. Incomplete CDR3 DNA: TGCAGTGCTAGAGATCTGACAAAGGCCAGTGAG.